The rows below give T cell receptor beta chains drawn from one sample of a study of blood T cell repertoires in COVID-19. The assay was immunoSEQ multiplex PCR, and TCRdb's table has in-frame clones only and misses some. The repertoire consists of 110,000 or so clones, with about 88% occurring once and the leading ten covering 2% to 3%. The sequencing sample was made of peripheral blood. The receptors stem from a human donor in a cohort sampled during active COVID-19. CDR3s include the opening cysteine and the closing phenylalanine or tryptophan. D genes are given only for firm matches. Not every row has a clone size; where given, it reads once, few, many or a size class.

v_gene	j_gene	d_gene	abundance	CDR3aa	CDR3nt
TRBV14	TRBJ2-7	TRBD1	-	CASSPLGQVAYEQYF	TGTGCCAGCAGCCCCCTGGGACAGGTAGCCTACGAGCAGTACTTC
TRBV6-2/TRBV6-3	TRBJ2-2	TRBD2	-	CASSYGLAGGRAGELFF	TGTGCCAGCAGTTACGGTTTAGCGGGAGGAAGGGCCGGGGAGCTGTTTTTT
TRBV29-1	TRBJ2-1	TRBD1	-	CSVEPGTGGYEQFF	TGCAGCGTTGAACCAGGGACAGGGGGCTATGAGCAGTTCTTC
TRBV6-5	TRBJ2-2	TRBD1	few	CATRRGQVNTGELFF	TGTGCCACCCGGCGGGGACAGGTGAACACCGGGGAGCTGTTTTTT
TRBV27	TRBJ2-6	-	-	CASTRGSGANVLTF	TGTGCCAGCACCAGGGGATCTGGGGCCAACGTCCTGACTTTC
TRBV3-1/TRBV3-2	TRBJ1-2	-	-	CASSHGGARPYGYTF	TGTGCCAGCAGCCACGGGGGGGCCCGCCCTTATGGCTACACCTTC
TRBV24-1	TRBJ2-1	TRBD1	-	CATGGQGAHNEQFF	TGTGCCACCGGGGGACAGGGGGCCCACAATGAGCAGTTCTTC
TRBV5-1	TRBJ2-5	TRBD1	-	CASSLTGAEGAVIQKETQYF	TGCGCCAGCAGCCTAACCGGCGCTGAGGGGGCGGTCATTCAAAAAGAGACCCAGTACTTC
TRBV24-1	TRBJ2-1	TRBD2	-	CATSDASAGGPEGEQFF	TGTGCCACCAGTGACGCATCAGCGGGAGGGCCCGAGGGGGAGCAGTTCTTC
TRBV5-8	TRBJ2-1	TRBD1	once	CASSQYRTGRNEQFF	TGTGCCAGCAGCCAATACCGGACAGGGCGGAATGAGCAGTTCTTC
TRBV24-1	TRBJ2-5	-	-	CATSDFVETQYF	TGTGCCACCAGTGATTTCGTGGAGACCCAGTACTTC
TRBV28	TRBJ2-2	TRBD2	-	CASSSSTSGIQSYTGELFF	TGTGCCAGCAGTTCATCTACTAGCGGGATCCAATCGTATACCGGGGAGCTGTTTTTT
TRBV11-2	TRBJ1-1	-	-	CASSPLGGRVTEAFF	TGTGCCAGCAGCCCACTAGGAGGGCGGGTGACTGAAGCTTTCTTT
TRBV3-1/TRBV3-2	TRBJ2-3	-	-	CASTPGGGITDTQYF	TGTGCCAGCACCCCAGGAGGGGGCATCACAGATACGCAGTATTTT
TRBV19	TRBJ2-2	-	-	CASSIAAGPGELFF	TGTGCCAGTAGTATAGCAGCAGGCCCCGGGGAGCTGTTTTTT
TRBV6-6	TRBJ1-4	TRBD1	-	CASSRTGGGEKLFF	TGTGCCAGCAGCCGAACAGGGGGCGGTGAAAAACTGTTTTTT
TRBV5-1	TRBJ2-3	-	-	CASSLGRGPPEDTQYF	TGCGCCAGCAGCTTGGGTAGGGGCCCGCCGGAGGATACGCAGTATTTT
TRBV6-6	TRBJ2-1	TRBD2	-	CASSKSGTSGKNEQFF	TGTGCCAGCAGTAAGTCCGGGACTAGCGGGAAAAATGAGCAGTTCTTC
TRBV9	TRBJ2-7	TRBD1	-	CASSATGGGDEQYF	TGTGCCAGCAGCGCGACAGGGGGAGGAGACGAGCAGTACTTC
TRBV3-1/TRBV3-2	TRBJ2-1	TRBD2	-	CASSQDGSSGYNEQFF	TGTGCCAGCAGCCAAGATGGGTCTAGCGGGTACAATGAGCAGTTCTTC
TRBV7-8	TRBJ1-1	TRBD1	-	CASSSGQGGNTEAFF	TGTGCCAGCAGCTCGGGACAGGGGGGAAACACTGAAGCTTTCTTT
TRBV12-3/TRBV12-4	TRBJ1-2	TRBD1	-	CASSLGQGYGYTF	TGTGCCAGCAGTTTGGGACAGGGCTATGGCTACACCTTC
TRBV18	TRBJ2-1	TRBD2	-	CASSPWGEREGRGSYNEQFF	TGTGCCAGCTCACCATGGGGCGAGCGGGAGGGCCGGGGCTCCTACAATGAGCAGTTCTTC